These 16 T cell receptor beta chains were sequenced from one sample in a study of shared clonotypes between healthy human individuals (dated by TCRdb to between 2020 and 2021). Libraries came from the immunoSEQ multiplex PCR assay. Sourced from immuneACCESS, this table was stored by TCRdb with only in-frame sequences that have V and J called. A share of the clones is absent; for the studies checked, an unresolved V gene accounts for under half, and the remainder has no known explanation. The sample profile shows 500,000 to 700,000 clones; roughly 95% of them were found once. The leading ten clones occupy about 0.11% of the sample. CD8 naive samples were CD45RO-negative cells positively selected for CCR7, giving a CD45RA+CCR7+ population that excluded TemRA cells. What was sequenced was naive CD8+ T cells sorted from blood. Read against the paper, the sample's cell subset or site label means: CD45RA+CCR7+. Receptor source: a woman in her 30s in good health.

For the CDR3, the DNA is TGTGCCACTCTCCCGGGACCCAGGGACGATCAGCCCCAGCATTTT. Protein product: CATLPGPRDDQPQHF. The chain combines TRBV28 with TRBJ1-5; tentative D call: TRBD1 (5 bases). The CDR3 has 15 residues. In germline, CDR1 is MDHEN, CDR2 SYDVKM. V was shortened by 10 bases and J by 5 bases, with 21 bases between the two germline ends.

The chain is built from TRBV7-9 and TRBJ2-1; D remains unclear. There are 14 residues in the CDR3. The V end lost 2 bases, the J end lost 10 bases, and 15 bases lay between the germline ends. Germline V gives CDR1 SEHNR, CDR2 FQNEAQ (reference sequence). The CDR3 bases are TGTGCCAGCAGCTTATATGATCAGAGCCAGGAGCAGTTCTTC. Its protein product is CASSLYDQSQEQFF.

This clone was recorded once. J is TRBJ1-1 and V is TRBV4-1, with D hard to call. The germline V gene has CDR1 MGHRA and CDR2 YSYEKL. V lost 3 bases and J 6 bases, leaving 11 bases between the germline ends. The length of the CDR3 is 13 residues. In nucleotides, the CDR3 is TGCGCCAGCAGCCACGTCTCAAGGGCTGAAGCTTTCTTT. Amino acid sequence: CASSHVSRAEAFF.

The CDR3 DNA reads TGTGCCAGCGCCCTGACAGGGCCAGCATCGGTCGATACGCAGTATTTT. This codes for CASALTGPASVDTQYF. V gene TRBV28 combines with J gene TRBJ2-3; TRBD1 matches 7 bases. V lost 8 bases to trimming and J lost 6 bases; unmatched junction nucleotides: 17. CDR3 length equals 16 residues. Germline V gene data show CDR1 as MDHEN and CDR2 as SYDVKM.

V and J are TRBV5-6 and TRBJ2-7; 15 positions match TRBD2. Germline CDR1 SGHDT, CDR2 YYEEEE. This CDR3 comprises 19 residues. Trimming cost V 0 bases and J 1 base; bases outside gene matches: 8. CDR3 bases: TGTGCCAGCAGCTTGGAACAGGGACTAGCGGGAGGTAAATCCTACGAGCAGTACTTC. The encoded protein is CASSLEQGLAGGKSYEQYF.

V and J are TRBV27 and TRBJ2-1, with no clear D. This CDR3 region has 12 residues. Trimming took 6 bases from V and 4 from J, leaving 7 bases between them. From germline, CDR1 is MNHEY and CDR2 SMNVEV (reference sequence). CDR3 region: CASRSPYNEQFF. For the CDR3, the DNA is TGTGCCAGCAGGTCTCCATACAATGAGCAGTTCTTC.

The chain recombines TRBV5-6 with TRBJ2-7; D is undetermined. The CDR3 totals 17 residues. CDR1 SGHDT and CDR2 YYEEEE come from the germline V gene. Trimming stripped 2 bases from V and 4 bases from J, with 22 bases between. CDR3 bases: TGTGCCAGCAGCTTCCCTGCCGGGCGTAGGGTGGAGTACGAGCAGTACTTC. It yields the protein CASSFPAGRRVEYEQYF.

The rearrangement links TRBV9 to TRBJ1-5, with 9 bases matching TRBD1. CDR1 SGDLS and CDR2 YYNGEE come from the germline V gene. There are 15 residues in the CDR3. Losses at the gene ends were 0 bases for V and 3 bases for J; bases not matched to a gene: 1. In DNA, the CDR3 is TGTGCCAGCAGCGTAGGGGACAGGGACAATCAGCCCCAGCATTTT. Translation gives CASSVGDRDNQPQHF.

The chain recombines TRBV6-6 with TRBJ1-2, with D perhaps TRBD1 (5 bases). The germline V gene encodes CDR1 MNHNY and CDR2 SVGAGI (reference sequence). The CDR3 is 16 residues long. Trimming took 4 bases from V and 4 from J, leaving 19 bases between them. In DNA, the CDR3 is TGTGCCAGCAGTTCGGGGGTCCTCCCTGCCTCCTATGGCTACACCTTC. Translation gives CASSSGVLPASYGYTF.

The chain has TRBV7-2 and TRBJ1-1; D gene unclear. The CDR3 is 14 residues long. From germline, CDR1 is SGHTA and CDR2 FQGNSA. V was cut by 5 bases and J by 3 bases, with 13 bases left in between. The CDR3 spells CASSDSAGYTEAFF. The CDR3 DNA is TGTGCCAGCAGCGACTCGGCCGGGTACACTGAAGCTTTCTTT.

This chain links TRBV10-3 with TRBJ2-7; D possibly corresponds to TRBD2 (5 bases). Germline V gene lookup returns CDR1 ENHRY and CDR2 SYGVKD. Trimming took off 3 bases at V and 3 bases at J, with 15 bases between the two ends. CDR3 length: 15 amino acids. CDR3 coding DNA: TGTGCCATCAGTGAAGAGGGAGCGAACGGCTACGAGCAGTACTTC. Residues: CAISEEGANGYEQYF.

This clone was found once. The rearrangement joins TRBV7-9 to TRBJ2-3; the D gene could be TRBD1 or TRBD2 (5 bases each). Deletions cut 2 bases from V and 6 bases from J, with 12 bases between. CDR3 length equals 14 residues. The germline V gene has CDR1 SEHNR and CDR2 FQNEAQ (reference sequence). CDR3 nucleotides: TGTGCCAGCAGCTTATCTCTGGGGGTGGATACGCAGTATTTT. Encoded protein: CASSLSLGVDTQYF.

The chain recombines TRBV27 with TRBJ2-7; 8 bases are shared with TRBD2. CDR1 is MNHEY, CDR2 SMNVEV, per germline (reference sequence). V trimming: 7 bases; J trimming: 2 bases; junction bases outside the gene matches: 10. This CDR3 spans 15 amino acids. This CDR3 is CASTGGEGNPYEQYF. Here the CDR3 DNA reads TGTGCCAGCACCGGGGGGGAAGGGAACCCCTACGAGCAGTACTTC.

This chain joins TRBV2 and TRBJ1-3; unclear D gene. Between the trimmed V and J ends, which lost 2 bases and 0 bases, there was a span of 5 bases. Germline loops: CDR1 SNHLY, CDR2 FYNNEI. This CDR3 is 14 amino acids long. CDR3 nucleotide sequence: TGTGCCAGCAGTGAACAGCGCTCTGGAAACACCATATATTTT. Its protein product is CASSEQRSGNTIYF.

The V gene is TRBV5-1, the J gene TRBJ2-7, with D unresolved. V lost 5 bases and J lost 2, with 17 bases in between. Germline V gene lookup returns CDR1 SGHRS and CDR2 YFSETQ. The CDR3 is made up of 15 amino acids. In DNA, the CDR3 is TGCGCCAGCAGTTCCATAATCGGACGGCCCTACGAGCAGTACTTC. Translated: CASSSIIGRPYEQYF.

V and J are TRBV13 and TRBJ2-6; D possibly uses TRBD1 or TRBD2 (5 bases each). With 6 bases removed from V and 0 bases from J, the gap between germline ends came to 9 bases. CDR1 is PRHDT, CDR2 FYEKMQ, per germline (reference sequence). This CDR3 has 15 residues. This CDR3 is CASSLRGSGANVLTF. In nucleotides, the CDR3 is TGTGCCAGCAGTTTGAGGGGCTCTGGGGCCAACGTCCTGACTTTC.